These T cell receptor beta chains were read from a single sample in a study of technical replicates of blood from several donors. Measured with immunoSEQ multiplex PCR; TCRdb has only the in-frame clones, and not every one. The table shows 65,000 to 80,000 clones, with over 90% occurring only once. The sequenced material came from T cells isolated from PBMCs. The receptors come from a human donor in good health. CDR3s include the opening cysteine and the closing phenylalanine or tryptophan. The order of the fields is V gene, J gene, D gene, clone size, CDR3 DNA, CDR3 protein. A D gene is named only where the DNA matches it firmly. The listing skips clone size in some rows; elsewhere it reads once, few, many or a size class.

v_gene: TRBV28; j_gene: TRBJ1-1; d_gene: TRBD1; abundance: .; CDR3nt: TGTGCCAGCACCTACCCCCTGGGACAGGGGGGTAAAGCTTTCTTT; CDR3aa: CASTYPLGQGGKAFF
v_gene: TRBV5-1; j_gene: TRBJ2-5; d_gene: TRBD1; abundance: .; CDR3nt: TGCGCCAGCAGCTTCGACAGGGTAGGGGAGACCCAGTACTTC; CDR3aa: CASSFDRVGETQYF
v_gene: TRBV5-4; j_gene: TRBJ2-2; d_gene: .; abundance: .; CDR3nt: TGTGCCAGCAGCGATCCGACAGGAAGTATAGCCGGGGAGCTGTTTTTT; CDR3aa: CASSDPTGSIAGELFF
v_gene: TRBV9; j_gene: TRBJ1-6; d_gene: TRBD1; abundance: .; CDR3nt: TGTGCCAGCAGCCCCTATACAGGGGTGCTCCACTTT; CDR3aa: CASSPYTGVLHF
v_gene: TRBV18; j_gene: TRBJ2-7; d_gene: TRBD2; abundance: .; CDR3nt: TGTGCCAGCTCACCAGCCCTAGCGGATACTAATCCCTACGAGCAGTACTTC; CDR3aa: CASSPALADTNPYEQYF
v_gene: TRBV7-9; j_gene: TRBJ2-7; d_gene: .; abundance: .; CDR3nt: TGTGCCAGCAGCTTACGACAGCTTAGCTCCTACGAGCAGTACTTC; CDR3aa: CASSLRQLSSYEQYF
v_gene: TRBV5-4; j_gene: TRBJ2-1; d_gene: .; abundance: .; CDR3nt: TGTGCCAGCAGCTTGGTCGGTAGCAGAGAGCAGTTCTTC; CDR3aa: CASSLVGSREQFF
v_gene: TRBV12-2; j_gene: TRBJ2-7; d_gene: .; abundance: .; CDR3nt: TGTGCAAGTCGCTTAGTACCCCAGGCTACCGCGCCGTACGAGCAGTACTTC; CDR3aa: CASRLVPQATAPYEQYF
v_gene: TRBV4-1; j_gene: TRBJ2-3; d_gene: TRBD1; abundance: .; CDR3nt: TGCGCCAGCAGCCAAGCCCCGACAGGGGGGACAGATACGCAGTATTTT; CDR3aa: CASSQAPTGGTDTQYF
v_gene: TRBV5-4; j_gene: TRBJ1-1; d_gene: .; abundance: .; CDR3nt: TGTGCCAGCAGCTTGGCCCAGGGTAATGAAGCTTTCTTT; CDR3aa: CASSLAQGNEAFF
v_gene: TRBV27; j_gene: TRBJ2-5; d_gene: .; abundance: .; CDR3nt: TGTGCCAGCAGTTTATTCGGGACAAACAACCCGCAAGAGACCCAGTACTTC; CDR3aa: CASSLFGTNNPQETQYF
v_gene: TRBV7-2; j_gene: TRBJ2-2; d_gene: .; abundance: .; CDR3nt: TGTGCCAGCAGCTTAGGGGTCCGTCGGGATGGCGGGGAGCTGTTTTTT; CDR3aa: CASSLGVRRDGGELFF
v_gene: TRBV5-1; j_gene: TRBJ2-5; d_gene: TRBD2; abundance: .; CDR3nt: TGCGCCAGCAGCCTGGGACTAGCGGGAGGGCCGGGCGGAGAGACCCAGTACTTC; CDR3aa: CASSLGLAGGPGGETQYF
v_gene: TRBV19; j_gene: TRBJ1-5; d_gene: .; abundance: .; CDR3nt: TGTGCCAGTAGACAGGGCAATCAGCCCCAGCATTTT; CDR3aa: CASRQGNQPQHF
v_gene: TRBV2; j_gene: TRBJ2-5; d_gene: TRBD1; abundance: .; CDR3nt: TGTGCCAGCACCAGGGGGCCACACCAAGAGACCCAGTACTTC; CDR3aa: CASTRGPHQETQYF
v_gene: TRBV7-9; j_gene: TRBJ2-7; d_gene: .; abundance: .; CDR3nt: TGTGCCAGCAGCTTAGGACTAGGCTACGAGCAGTACTTC; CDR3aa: CASSLGLGYEQYF
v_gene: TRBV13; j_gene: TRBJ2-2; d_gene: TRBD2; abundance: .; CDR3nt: TGTGCCAGCAGCCCAAGCTCCGCCTTAGCGGGGGGGCCCACCTGGGAGCTGTTTTTT; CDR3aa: CASSPSSALAGGPTWELFF
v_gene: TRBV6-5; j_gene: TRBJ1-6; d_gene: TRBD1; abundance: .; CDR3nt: TGTGCCAGCACTTTACTACGGGACAGGGGCTCACCCCTCCACTTT; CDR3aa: CASTLLRDRGSPLHF
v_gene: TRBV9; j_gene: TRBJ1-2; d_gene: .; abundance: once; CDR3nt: TGTGCCAGCAGCGTAGTGGACAGAGACTATGGCTACACCTTC; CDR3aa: CASSVVDRDYGYTF
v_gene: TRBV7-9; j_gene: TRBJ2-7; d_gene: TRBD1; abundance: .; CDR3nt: TGTGCCAGCAGGGGACAGGGGGCGCGTGAGCAGTACTTC; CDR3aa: CASRGQGAREQYF
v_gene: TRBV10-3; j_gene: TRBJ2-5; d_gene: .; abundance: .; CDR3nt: TGTGCCGTCAGGAGGGGGATTGAGACGGAGACCCAGTACTTC; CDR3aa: CAVRRGIETETQYF
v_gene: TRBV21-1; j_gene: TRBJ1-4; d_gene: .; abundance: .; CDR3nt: TGTGCCAGCAGCAAAGGGGGCTTGTTTTTT; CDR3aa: CASSKGGLFF
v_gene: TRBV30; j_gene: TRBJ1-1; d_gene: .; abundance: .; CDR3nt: TGTGCCTGGGGACGCGCGAGGGACACTGAAGCTTTCTTT; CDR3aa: CAWGRARDTEAFF
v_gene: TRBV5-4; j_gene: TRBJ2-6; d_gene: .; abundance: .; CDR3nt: TGTGCCAGCAGCTCCAGGGTTGTGGCGACCAACGTCCTGACTTTC; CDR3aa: CASSSRVVATNVLTF
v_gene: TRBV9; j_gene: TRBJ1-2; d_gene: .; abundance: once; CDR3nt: TGTGCCAGCAGCGGACGCGGCTATGGCTACACCTTC; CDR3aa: CASSGRGYGYTF
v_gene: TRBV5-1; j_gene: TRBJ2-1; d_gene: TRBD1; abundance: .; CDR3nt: TGCGCCAGCAGCAGAGCAGGGGGTGAGCAGTTCTTC; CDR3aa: CASSRAGGEQFF
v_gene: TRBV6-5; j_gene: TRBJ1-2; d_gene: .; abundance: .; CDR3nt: TGTGCCAGCACCTACGGGGGGCCGGGCTATGGCTACACCTTC; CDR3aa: CASTYGGPGYGYTF
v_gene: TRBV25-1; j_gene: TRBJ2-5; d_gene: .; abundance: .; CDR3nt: TGTGCCAGCAGCTCAGGGCAAGAGACCCAGTACTTC; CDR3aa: CASSSGQETQYF
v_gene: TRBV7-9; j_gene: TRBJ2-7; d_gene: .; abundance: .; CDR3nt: TGTGCCAGCAGCTTTCCCTGGAGCGACGAGCAGTACTTC; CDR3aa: CASSFPWSDEQYF
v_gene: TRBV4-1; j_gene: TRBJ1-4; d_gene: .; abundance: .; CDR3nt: TGCGCCAGCAGCCAAGAGATTTTCCAGGCCGCGGAAAAACTGTTTTTT; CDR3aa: CASSQEIFQAAEKLFF
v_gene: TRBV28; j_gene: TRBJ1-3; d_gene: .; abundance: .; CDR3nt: TGTGCCAGCAGTCGGACCAGGGAACCTGGAAACACCATATATTTT; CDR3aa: CASSRTREPGNTIYF
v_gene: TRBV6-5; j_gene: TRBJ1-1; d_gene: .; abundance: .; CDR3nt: TGTGCCAGCAGAAGAGGGAGGCTTATTGACACTGAAGCTTTCTTT; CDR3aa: CASRRGRLIDTEAFF
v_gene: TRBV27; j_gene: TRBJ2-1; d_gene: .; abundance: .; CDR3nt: TGTGCCAGCAGTTTAGACAGGCCCTACAATGAGCAGTTCTTC; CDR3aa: CASSLDRPYNEQFF
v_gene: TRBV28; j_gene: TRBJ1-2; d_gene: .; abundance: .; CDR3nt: TGTGCCACCGACCGCGACTTACGGTATGGCTACACCTTC; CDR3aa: CATDRDLRYGYTF
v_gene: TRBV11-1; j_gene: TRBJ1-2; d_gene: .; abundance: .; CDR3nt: TGTGCCAGCAGCTTAGAACCCGGGACAAAGGATGGCTACACCTTC; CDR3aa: CASSLEPGTKDGYTF
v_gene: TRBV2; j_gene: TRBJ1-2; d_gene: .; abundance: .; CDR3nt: TGTGCCAGCAGAGGGGGATCCTATGGCTACACCTTC; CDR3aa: CASRGGSYGYTF
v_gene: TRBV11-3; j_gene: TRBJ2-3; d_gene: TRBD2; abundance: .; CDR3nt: TGTGCCAGCAGCCTAACGGGAGGGGCAGGGGAGTATTTT; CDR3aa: CASSLTGGAGEYF
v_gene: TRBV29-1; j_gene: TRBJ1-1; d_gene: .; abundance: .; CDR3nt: TGCAGCGTTGAAGCAGCGTTCAGTGCTTTCTTT; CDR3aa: CSVEAAFSAFF
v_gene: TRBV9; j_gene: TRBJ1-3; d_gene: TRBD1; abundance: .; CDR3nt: TGTGCCAGCAGCGTGGGACAGGGTGCTGGTAACACCATATATTTT; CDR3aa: CASSVGQGAGNTIYF
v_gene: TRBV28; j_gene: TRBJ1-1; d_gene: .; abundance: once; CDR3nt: TGTGCCAGCAGTCCCGCCAGACTGGGGGGGGCTGAAGCTTTCTTT; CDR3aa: CASSPARLGGAEAFF
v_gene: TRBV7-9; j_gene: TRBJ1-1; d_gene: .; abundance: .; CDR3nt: TGTGCCAGCCGGGGGACCAGGGCCGGGGTTGAAGCTTTCTTT; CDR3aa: CASRGTRAGVEAFF
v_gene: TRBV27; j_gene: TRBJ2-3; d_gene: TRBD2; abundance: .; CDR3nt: TGTGCCAGCAGTTTACTAGCGGGAGCTCTAGATACGCAGTATTTT; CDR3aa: CASSLLAGALDTQYF
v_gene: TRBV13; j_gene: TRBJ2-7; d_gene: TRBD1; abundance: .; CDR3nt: TGTGCCAGCAGCTGGGGCCGGGACAGCGGCTACGAGCAGTACTTC; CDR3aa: CASSWGRDSGYEQYF
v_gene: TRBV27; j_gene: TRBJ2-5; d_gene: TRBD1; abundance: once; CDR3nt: TGTGCCAGCAGGCCGGGGACAGGGGGACCGGAGACCCAGTACTTC; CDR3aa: CASRPGTGGPETQYF
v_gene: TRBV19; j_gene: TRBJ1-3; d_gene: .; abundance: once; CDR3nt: TGTGCCAGTAGTACCCCGACGGGGATCGGAAACACCATATATTTT; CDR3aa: CASSTPTGIGNTIYF